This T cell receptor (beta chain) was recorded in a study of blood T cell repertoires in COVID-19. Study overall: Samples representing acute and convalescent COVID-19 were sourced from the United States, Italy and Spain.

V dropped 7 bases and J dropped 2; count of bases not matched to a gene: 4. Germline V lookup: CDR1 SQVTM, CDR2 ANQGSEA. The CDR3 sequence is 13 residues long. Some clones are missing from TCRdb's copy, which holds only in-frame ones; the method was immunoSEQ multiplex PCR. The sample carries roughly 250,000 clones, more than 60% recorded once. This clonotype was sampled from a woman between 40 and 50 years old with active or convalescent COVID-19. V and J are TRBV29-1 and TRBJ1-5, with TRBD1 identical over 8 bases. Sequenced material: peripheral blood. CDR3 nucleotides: TGCAGCGCTTTGACAGGGGGCAATCAGCCCCAGCATTTT. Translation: CSALTGGNQPQHF.